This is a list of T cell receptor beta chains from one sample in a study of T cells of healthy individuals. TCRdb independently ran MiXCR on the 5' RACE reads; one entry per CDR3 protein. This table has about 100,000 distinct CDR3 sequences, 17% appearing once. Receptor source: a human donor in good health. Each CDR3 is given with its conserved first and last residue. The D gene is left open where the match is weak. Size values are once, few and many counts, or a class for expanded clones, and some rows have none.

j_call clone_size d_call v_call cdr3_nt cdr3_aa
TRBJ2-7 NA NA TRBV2 TGTGCCAGCAGTGAGGGTTTTAGGTCCTACGAGCAGTACTTC CASSEGFRSYEQYF
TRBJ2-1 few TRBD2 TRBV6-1 TGTGCCAGCAGTGGGTTCGCACTAGCGGGCAATGAGCAGTTCTTC CASSGFALAGNEQFF
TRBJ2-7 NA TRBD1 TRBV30 TGTGCCTGGAGTGAGGGACAGGAGTTCTACGAGAAGTACTTC CAWSEGQEFYEKYF
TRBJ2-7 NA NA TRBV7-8 TGTGCCAGCAGCTTAGTATCAGGGCCTACCTACGAGCAGTACTTC CASSLVSGPTYEQYF
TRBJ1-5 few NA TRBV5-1 TGCGCCAGCAGCTCAGCCCCCGATGATCAGCCCCAGCATTTT CASSSAPDDQPQHF
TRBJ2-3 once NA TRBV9 TGTGCCAGCAGCGTAGAGGGAACCGGTTCGACTAGCACAGATACGCAGTATTTT CASSVEGTGSTSTDTQYF
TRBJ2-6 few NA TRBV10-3 TGTGCCATCACCGGACAAGGCTCAGGGTCTGGGGCCAACGTCCTGACTTTC CAITGQGSGSGANVLTF
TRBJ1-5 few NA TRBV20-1 TGCAGTGCTAGAGATCCGAAGAGCAATCAGCCCCAGCATTTT CSARDPKSNQPQHF
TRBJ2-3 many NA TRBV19 TGTGCCAGTAGTCCTAACAGGGATGCAGATACGCAGTATTTT CASSPNRDADTQYF
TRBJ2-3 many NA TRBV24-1 TGTGCCACCAGTGACGGGGACAGCACAGATACGCAGTATTTT CATSDGDSTDTQYF
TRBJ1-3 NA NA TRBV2 TGTGCCAGCGTCCCTGGAAACACCATATATTTT CASVPGNTIYF
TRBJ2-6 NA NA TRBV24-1 TGTGCCACCAGCGCCTCTGGGGCCAACGTCCTGACTTTC CATSASGANVLTF
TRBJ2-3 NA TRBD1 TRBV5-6 TGTGCCAGCAGCGCTAGACAGGGAACGCAGTATTTT CASSARQGTQYF
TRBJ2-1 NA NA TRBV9 TGTGCCAGCAGCGTAGACGGGACCCGCGAGCAGTTCTTC CASSVDGTREQFF
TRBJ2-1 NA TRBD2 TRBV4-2 TGTGCCAGCAGCCAGGTGACTAGCGGGAGCATCTTCTACAATGAGCAGTTCTTC CASSQVTSGSIFYNEQFF